The 8 T cell receptor beta chains below were found in one sample sequenced in a study of T cell responses to AZD1222 COVID-19 vaccine. This table comes from immunoSEQ multiplex PCR, and its TCRdb copy is limited to in-frame clones, with some not included. This sample has 210,000 or so clones, with approximately 94% found just once. The specimen comprised peripheral blood, sampled 28 days after the second dose of the MenACWY control vaccine. These receptor sequences come from an adult who received the MenACWY meningococcal vaccine as a control.

The chain is built from TRBV27 and TRBJ1-6; 10 bases are shared with TRBD1. V shed 6 bases, J shed 8 bases, and the junction held 4 bases outside the gene matches. Germline loops: CDR1 MNHEY, CDR2 SMNVEV (reference sequence). There are 14 residues in the CDR3. The chain's CDR3 is CASRTGGVDSPLHF. CDR3 bases: TGTGCCAGCAGGACAGGGGGCGTCGATTCACCCCTCCACTTT.

The chain has TRBV9 and TRBJ2-1; D is unclear. Trimming removed 4 bases at V and 8 bases at J, with 16 bases between. The germline V gene has CDR1 SGDLS and CDR2 YYNGEE. The CDR3 consists of 14 residues. The chain's CDR3 is CASSPHRPLDEQFF. The CDR3 nucleotides read TGTGCCAGCAGCCCCCACCGCCCTTTGGATGAGCAGTTCTTC.

This clone is a singleton in its sample. This chain connects TRBV7-9 to TRBJ2-7; D is undetermined. The V end was cut by 4 bases, the J end by 0 bases, with 7 bases between. Germline values: CDR1 SEHNR, CDR2 FQNEAQ (reference sequence). CDR3 length equals 13 residues. CDR3 loop: CASSSESSYEQYF. The CDR3, as DNA: TGTGCCAGCAGCTCCGAGAGCTCCTACGAGCAGTACTTC.

The CDR3 reads CASSARAYPYEQYF. The DNA for the CDR3 is TGTGCCAGTAGCGCCCGGGCGTACCCCTACGAGCAGTACTTC. V gene TRBV19 combines with J gene TRBJ2-7; D remains unclear. Per the germline V gene, CDR1 is LNHDA and CDR2 is SQIVND (reference sequence). The CDR3 is 14 amino acids. V was pared by 6 bases and J by 2 bases, with 14 bases between.

The chain is built from TRBV28 and TRBJ2-1; the D is unclear. This CDR3 has 14 amino acids. Germline CDR1 is MDHEN and CDR2 is SYDVKM. The V end lost 2 bases, the J end lost 6 bases, and 11 bases lay between the germline ends. This chain's CDR3 is CASSLPQRSNEQFF. The DNA of the CDR3 is TGTGCCAGCAGTTTACCCCAGCGTTCCAATGAGCAGTTCTTC. Variable domain in full (rest from reference TRBV28 and TRBJ2-1): DVKVTQSSRYLVKRTGEKVFLECVQDMDHENMFWYRQDPGLGLRLIYFSYDVKMKEKGDIPEGYSVSREKKERFSLILESASTNQTSMYLCASSLPQRSNEQFFGPGTRLTVL.

The V and J genes are TRBV7-9 and TRBJ1-2, with unresolved D. Germline assignment: CDR1 SEHNR and CDR2 FQNEAQ (reference sequence). CDR3 length: 14 residues. Trimming pared 0 bases from V and 3 bases from J, leaving 8 bases between. The CDR3 is CASSLAPVDYGYTF. In nucleotides, the CDR3 is TGTGCCAGCAGCTTAGCGCCGGTTGACTATGGCTACACCTTC.

The CDR3 coding sequence is TGTGCCAGTAGTCGCCGGGGGGGAAACAATCAGCCCCAGCATTTT. Translating it yields CASSRRGGNNQPQHF. The chain links TRBV19 to TRBJ1-5, with a possible D match to TRBD1 (5 bases). CDR1 is LNHDA, CDR2 SQIVND, per germline (reference sequence). The CDR3 loop spans 15 amino acids. Trimming cost V 5 bases and J 3 bases, with 14 bases left between them.

This chain joins TRBV5-8 and TRBJ2-7; the D is unclear. Trimming took 0 bases from V and 3 from J, leaving 10 bases between them. Germline assignment: CDR1 SGHTS and CDR2 YDEGEE. This CDR3 region has 14 residues. In nucleotides, the CDR3 is TGTGCCAGCAGCTTGGGTGGGGATAGCTACGAGCAGTACTTC. Encoded protein: CASSLGGDSYEQYF.